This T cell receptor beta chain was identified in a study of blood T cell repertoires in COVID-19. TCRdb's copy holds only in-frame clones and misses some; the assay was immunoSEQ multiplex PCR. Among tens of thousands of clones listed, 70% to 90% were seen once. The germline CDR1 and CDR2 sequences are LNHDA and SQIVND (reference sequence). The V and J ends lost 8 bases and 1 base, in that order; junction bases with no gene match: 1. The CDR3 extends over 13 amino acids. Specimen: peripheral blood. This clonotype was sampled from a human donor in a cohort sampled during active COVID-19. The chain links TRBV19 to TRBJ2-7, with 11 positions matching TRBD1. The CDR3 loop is CASGQGASYEQYF. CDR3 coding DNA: TGTGCCAGTGGACAGGGGGCTTCCTACGAGCAGTACTTC.